The 29 T cell receptor beta chains in this list originate from one sample, sequenced in a study of OX40 agonist ivuxolimab in advanced cancers. Measured with immunoSEQ multiplex PCR; TCRdb has only the in-frame clones, and not every one. This repertoire shows about 64,000 clones, about 87% found once; its top ten account for approximately 2.5%. The specimen was CD4+ or CD8+ T cells sorted from blood, collected in a trial of the OX40 agonist ivuxolimab. The receptors here all came from an adult with an advanced solid tumor such as melanoma, head and neck, liver or kidney cancer.

The rearrangement uses TRBV7-9 and TRBJ1-6; tentatively, D is TRBD1 (5 bases). The CDR3 sequence is 14 residues long. Germline V gene lookup returns CDR1 SEHNR and CDR2 FQNEAQ (reference sequence). Between the trimmed V and J ends, which lost 6 bases and 7 bases, there was a span of 13 bases. The CDR3 is CASRFDSENSPLHF. The CDR3 region has the DNA TGTGCCAGCAGGTTCGACAGCGAAAATTCACCCCTCCACTTT.

Worth noting for this clone: Relative to the germline gene, one junction end is altered; a read error may explain this. The J gene is TRBJ2-1, the V gene TRBV7-2; TRBD1 matches at 8 bases. Germline V gene data show CDR1 as SGHTA and CDR2 as FQGNSA. CDR3 length: 15 amino acids. Written as DNA, the CDR3 is TGTGCCAGCAGCGTAGCAGGACAGGGAGGAGATGAGCAGTTCTTC. Encoded protein: CASSVAGQGGDEQFF.

The rearrangement uses TRBV19 and TRBJ1-4; no reliable D call. This CDR3 is built from 15 residues. Trimming pared 5 bases from V and 8 bases from J, leaving 18 bases between. Germline CDR1 reads LNHDA; CDR2 reads SQIVND (reference sequence). CDR3 nucleotide sequence: TGTGCCAGTAGTCAAAGACCTACGGAGCGGGAAAAACTGTTTTTT. It codes for CASSQRPTEREKLFF.

Note on this clone: Other DNA sequences of this sample code for an identical CDR3. The chain links TRBV30 to TRBJ1-5; 8 bases match TRBD1. Germline V gene sequence: CDR1 GTSNPN, CDR2 SVGIG (reference sequence). This CDR3 has 14 residues. Trimming at V came to 2 bases and at J to 10 bases, leaving 10 bases not matched to a gene. DNA of the CDR3: TGTGCCTGGAGTTTTCAGGGGGCAGGTCAACCCCAGCATTTT. Its protein product is CAWSFQGAGQPQHF.

V usage is TRBV18 and J usage is TRBJ1-4; a weak D match, TRBD1 (5 bases). Germline V gene sequence: CDR1 KGHSH, CDR2 LQKENI. The CDR3 loop spans 15 amino acids. Trimming pared 0 bases from V and 8 bases from J, leaving 13 bases between. The CDR3 DNA sequence: TGTGCCAGCTCACCACCGGCAGGGCGTGGAGAAAAACTGTTTTTT. Protein: CASSPPAGRGEKLFF.

Turning to this clone: The identical CDR3 is also encoded by other nucleotide sequences in the sample. The genes are TRBV5-1 and TRBJ2-2; D is tentatively TRBD1 or TRBD2 (6 bases each). Germline V CDR1 and CDR2: SGHRS, YFSETQ. The CDR3 consists of 16 residues. Trimming pared 2 bases from V and 7 bases from J, leaving 18 bases between. CDR3 DNA: TGCGCCAGCAGCTTAGTTGGTGGGGGGCTCGACGGGGAGCTGTTTTTT. Protein product: CASSLVGGGLDGELFF.

The rearrangement uses TRBV27 and TRBJ2-7, with 9 bases that match TRBD1. The CDR3 has 13 residues. Germline V CDR1 and CDR2: MNHEY, SMNVEV (reference sequence). V lost 11 bases to trimming and J lost 3 bases; unmatched junction nucleotides: 8. DNA of the CDR3: TGTGCCCACTGGGGGACAGGGAACTACGAGCAGTACTTC. Encoded protein: CAHWGTGNYEQYF.

This clone was counted a single time. V usage is TRBV10-1 and J usage is TRBJ2-7; TRBD2 aligns across 7 bases. Germline V gene sequence: CDR1 WNHNN, CDR2 SYGVQD (reference sequence). Trimming cost V 9 bases and J 2 bases; bases outside gene matches: 10. This CDR3 has 14 residues. The CDR3 coding sequence is TGCGCCAGTGGGGGGGGGACGGGTACCTACGAGCAGTACTTC. Protein sequence: CASGGGTGTYEQYF.

The J gene is TRBJ2-7, the V gene TRBV6-1; 8 bases line up with TRBD2. This CDR3 is 15 amino acids long. The V gene's germline CDR1 is MNHNS and CDR2 SASEGT. Trimming removed 7 bases from V and 0 bases from J; junction bases left unmatched: 8. The CDR3 DNA reads TGTGCCAGCATCTTCGGGGGGGAAAACTCCTACGAGCAGTACTTC. This codes for CASIFGGENSYEQYF.

The rearrangement links TRBV10-3 to TRBJ2-7, with 11 positions matching TRBD1. V dropped 10 bases and J dropped 4; count of bases not matched to a gene: 6. The germline gives CDR1 ENHRY, CDR2 SYGVKD. This CDR3 spans 13 amino acids. The CDR3 sequence is CATGQGEQYEQYF. DNA for the CDR3: TGTGCCACGGGACAGGGGGAGCAGTACGAGCAGTACTTC.

The chain has TRBV5-1 and TRBJ2-7, with 7 bases fitting TRBD2. Germline V CDR1 and CDR2: SGHRS, YFSETQ. V trimming: 0 bases; J trimming: 5 bases; junction bases outside the gene matches: 5. The CDR3 has 14 amino acids. The CDR3 nucleotides are TGCGCCAGCAGCTTGGCGGGAGGCCACGACGAGCAGTACTTC. Translation gives CASSLAGGHDEQYF.

This clone was recorded only once. The chain has TRBV7-9 and TRBJ2-2; 8 nucleotides match TRBD1. Germline-derived CDR1 and CDR2 are SEHNR and FQNEAQ (reference sequence). This CDR3 has 15 amino acids. J was trimmed by 4 bases and V by 3 bases; bases with no gene match: 4. This CDR3 is CASSLDRASTGELFF. CDR3 DNA sequence: TGTGCCAGCAGCTTGGACAGGGCAAGCACCGGGGAGCTGTTTTTT.

This sequence joins TRBV28 and TRBJ2-4; D may be TRBD1 (5 bases). Trimming removed 6 bases at V and 4 bases at J, with 16 bases between. This CDR3 region has 15 residues. From germline, CDR1 is MDHEN and CDR2 SYDVKM. The CDR3 coding sequence is TGTGCCAGCAGGACAGACAGCCAAACGAAAAACATTCAGTACTTC. It translates to CASRTDSQTKNIQYF. The variable domain in full, completed from reference TRBV28 and TRBJ2-4, reads DVKVTQSSRYLVKRTGEKVFLECVQDMDHENMFWYRQDPGLGLRLIYFSYDVKMKEKGDIPEGYSVSREKKERFSLILESASTNQTSMYLCASRTDSQTKNIQYFGAGTRLSVL.

This chain uses TRBV29-1 with TRBJ2-7; 11 bases are a match to TRBD2. The CDR3 is made up of 13 amino acids. CDR1 is SQVTM, CDR2 ANQGSEA, per germline. V lost 2 bases, J lost 7 bases, and 4 bases stayed unmatched. CDR3 nucleotide sequence: TGCAGCGTTGAACCACTAGCGGGAGCGGAGCAGTACTTC. It yields the protein CSVEPLAGAEQYF.

V usage is TRBV6-1 and J usage is TRBJ1-4, with TRBD1 as a possible D gene (6 bases). Trimming removed 6 bases at V and 7 bases at J, with 15 bases between. The CDR3 runs to 14 residues. Germline V gene data show CDR1 as MNHNS and CDR2 as SASEGT. The CDR3 is CASRLTGFGEKLFF. The CDR3 DNA follows: TGTGCCAGCAGACTAACAGGGTTTGGTGAAAAACTGTTTTTT.

V usage is TRBV30 and J usage is TRBJ1-2; a weak D match, TRBD1 (6 bases). The V and J ends lost 4 bases and 6 bases respectively, with 15 bases between them. The germline V gene encodes CDR1 GTSNPN and CDR2 SVGIG (reference sequence). The CDR3 covers 13 residues. The CDR3 DNA reads TGTGCCTGGAATGTCTTGGGGGCGCATGGCTACACCTTC. It yields the protein CAWNVLGAHGYTF.

The gene calls are TRBV30 and TRBJ2-1; TRBD1 or TRBD2 may be the D gene (5 bases each). CDR3 length equals 15 residues. Germline CDR1 and CDR2: GTSNPN and SVGIG (reference sequence). The V end lost 4 bases, the J end lost 7 bases, and 20 bases lay between the germline ends. In nucleotides, the CDR3 is TGTGCCTGGACTAGCCAAGAGGGGTCAGGAAATGAGCAGTTCTTC. It codes for CAWTSQEGSGNEQFF. The variable domain in full, with the rest retrieved from reference TRBV30 and TRBJ2-1, is SQTIHQWPATLVQPVGSPLSLECTVEGTSNPNLYWYRQAAGRGLQLLFYSVGIGQISSEVPQNLSASRPQDRQFILSSKKLLLSDSGFYLCAWTSQEGSGNEQFFGPGTRLTVL.

The count of this clone is one. CDR3 sequence reads: CASSSSGGGTQYF. As DNA, the CDR3 is TGTGCCAGCAGCTCTTCTGGGGGTGGGACCCAGTACTTC. V gene TRBV5-4 combines with J gene TRBJ2-5, with D perhaps given as TRBD1 or TRBD2 (5 bases each). Germline CDR1 is SGHNT and CDR2 is YYREEE (reference sequence). Between the trimmed V and J ends, which lost 3 bases and 7 bases, there was a span of 13 bases. The CDR3 runs to 13 residues.

The gene calls are TRBV7-2 and TRBJ1-5, with a tentative D call TRBD1 (5 bases). Trimming took 1 base from V and 6 from J, leaving 10 bases between them. The CDR3 runs 14 residues. The V gene's germline CDR1 is SGHTA and CDR2 FQGNSA. DNA for the CDR3: TGTGCCAGCAGCTTAGTAACAGGCAGTCAGCCCCAGCATTTT. It yields the protein CASSLVTGSQPQHF. The complete variable domain, with remaining parts taken from reference TRBV7-2 and TRBJ1-5, reads GAGVSQSPSNKVTEKGKDVELRCDPISGHTALYWYRQSLGQGLEFLIYFQGNSAPDKSGLPSDRFSAERTGGSVSTLTIQRTQQEDSAVYLCASSLVTGSQPQHFGDGTRLSIL.

The chain is built from TRBV7-3 and TRBJ2-1, with D perhaps matching TRBD2 (5 bases). The CDR3 covers 15 residues. CDR1 and CDR2 from the germline V gene are SGHTA and FQGTGA. Between the trimmed V and J ends, which lost 1 base and 4 bases, there was a span of 11 bases. The CDR3 here is CASSLISGRYNEQFF. CDR3 in DNA: TGTGCCAGCAGCTTAATCAGCGGAAGGTACAATGAGCAGTTCTTC. The full variable domain, its missing parts supplied by reference TRBV7-3 and TRBJ2-1, is GAGVSQTPSNKVTEKGKYVELRCDPISGHTALYWYRQSLGQGPEFLIYFQGTGAADDSGLPNDRFFAVRPEGSVSTLKIQRTERGDSAVYLCASSLISGRYNEQFFGPGTRLTVL.

This rearrangement joins TRBV30 to TRBJ2-7, with D possibly TRBD2 on 5 matching bases. Germline V gene sequence: CDR1 GTSNPN, CDR2 SVGIG (reference sequence). The CDR3 contains 12 residues. V was trimmed by 2 bases and J by 7 bases, leaving 12 bases between them. CDR3: CAWSPQRLEQYF. CDR3 in DNA: TGTGCCTGGAGTCCCCAGCGGTTGGAGCAGTACTTC.

The genes are TRBV7-9 and TRBJ1-5, with TRBD1 matching 8 bases. The CDR3 runs 15 residues. Germline V lookup: CDR1 SEHNR, CDR2 FQNEAQ (reference sequence). The J segment lost 9 bases and the V segment lost 1 base, leaving 8 bases of the junction unmatched. The CDR3 nucleotides read TGTGCCAGCAGCTTAGGGGGGACAGGCCTAGTGCCCCAGCATTTT. This encodes CASSLGGTGLVPQHF.

The J gene is TRBJ1-2, the V gene TRBV4-1; D possibly corresponds to TRBD1 (6 bases). The CDR3 runs to 15 residues. The V and J ends lost 1 base and 3 bases respectively, with 12 bases between them. Germline loops: CDR1 MGHRA, CDR2 YSYEKL. The CDR3 DNA is TGCGCCAGCAGCCAAGGACAGGTCGGAGACTATGGCTACACCTTC. It specifies CASSQGQVGDYGYTF.

This clone was recorded once. The rearrangement links TRBV4-2 to TRBJ2-2; tentative D call: TRBD2 (5 bases). The V and J ends lost 0 bases and 6 bases respectively, with 11 bases between them. Germline V gene data show CDR1 as LGHNA and CDR2 as YNFKEQ. This CDR3 has 15 residues. CDR3 sequence: CASSQDRGSAGELFF. CDR3 in DNA: TGTGCCAGCAGCCAAGACCGGGGTAGCGCCGGGGAGCTGTTTTTT.

The chain carries TRBV5-1 and TRBJ2-1; TRBD1 agrees at 8 bases. Germline CDR1 SGHRS, CDR2 YFSETQ. The ends lost 7 bases at V and 9 bases at J; junction bases unmatched: 3. The CDR3 loop spans 11 amino acids. DNA for the CDR3: TGCGCCAGCGGACAGGGATTTGAGCAGTTCTTC. It yields the protein CASGQGFEQFF.

The chain carries TRBV2 and TRBJ1-6; D is possibly TRBD1 (6 bases). The CDR3 has 15 residues. Germline-derived CDR1 and CDR2 are SNHLY and FYNNEI. V dropped 6 bases and J dropped 7 bases, with 16 bases sitting between them. The CDR3 nucleotides read TGTGCCAGCAGGTCCGACAGGCTCGGAAATTCACCCCTCCACTTT. Protein: CASRSDRLGNSPLHF.

V gene TRBV5-4 combines with J gene TRBJ2-2; perhaps TRBD1 as D (5 bases). The CDR3 sequence is 14 residues long. From germline, CDR1 is SGHNT and CDR2 YYREEE (reference sequence). V was cut by 0 bases and J by 7 bases, with 10 bases left in between. This chain's CDR3 is CASSLGQGSGELFF. Here the CDR3 DNA reads TGTGCCAGCAGCTTGGGTCAGGGAAGCGGGGAGCTGTTTTTT. Looking up the rest from reference TRBV5-4 and TRBJ2-2 gives the full variable domain: ETGVTQSPTHLIKTRGQQVTLRCSSQSGHNTVSWYQQALGQGPQFIFQYYREEENGRGNFPPRFSGLQFPNYSSELNVNALELDDSALYLCASSLGQGSGELFFGEGSRLTVL.

On this clone: The germline gene is not matched at one end of the junction; a read error may be the cause. The genes are TRBV5-1 and TRBJ1-2; 7 nucleotides align to TRBD1. CDR1 SGHRS and CDR2 YFSETQ come from the germline V gene. The CDR3 extends over 13 amino acids. The CDR3 DNA follows: TGCGCCAGCAGCTTGGGTATTACAGGGGCCCTGATCTTC. This translates into CASSLGITGALIF.

This clone appeared a single time. This chain joins TRBV10-2 and TRBJ2-5; the D is unclear. Trimming stripped 2 bases from V and 4 bases from J, with 11 bases between. The CDR3 is 14 residues long. Germline CDR1 WSHSY, CDR2 SAAADI. The DNA of the CDR3 is TGCGCCAGCAGTGAGGGTAGATTCGGAGAGACCCAGTACTTC. Its protein is CASSEGRFGETQYF.